This T cell receptor beta chain was retrieved from a study of cytomegalovirus exposure and HLA in healthy donors. Across the study: Among roughly 180 million T cells, an earlier analysis found 120 million or so unique TCR beta sequences. Study conclusions and caveats: Testing in vitro showed a few CMV-associated chains specific for CMV antigens. A later analysis found most CMV-associated TCR beta chains apparently HLA-restricted.

V was pared by 5 bases and J by 7 bases, with 5 bases of the junction left unmatched. The CDR3 runs 13 residues. The germline V gene encodes CDR1 SQVTM and CDR2 ANQGSEA. Unrecorded immune exposures were likely, despite nominal health at sampling. With regard to this clone: Its antigen is still unknown. At the DNA level, this CDR3 is encoded by other sequences in the same sample as well.

PCR employed 60 Vbeta and 13 Jbeta primers. Repertoires were generated with immunoSEQ multiplex PCR, while TCRdb's copy carries only in-frame clones and drops some. The sample shows more than 45,000 clones, and about 12% sits with its ten largest clones. The specimen sequenced was PBMCs. This chain joins TRBV29-1 and TRBJ1-6; TRBD1 aligns across 7 bases. The receptor's source is a woman aged 60-70 years in good health and CMV-seropositive. The CDR3 region is CSVQTGRNSPLHF. CDR3 DNA sequence: TGCAGCGTTCAGACAGGGAGAAATTCACCCCTCCACTTT.